The sequence of this TCR beta chain was determined in a study of OX40 agonist ivuxolimab in advanced cancers. Study-wide results and caveats: Expanded clones were, on average, more numerous among CD8+ T cells than CD4+. In the 0.1 to 3.0 mg/kg range, CD4+ and CD8+ blood T cells had expanded clonally by week 6. Certain nonresponders likewise exhibited a low normalized T-cell clonal expansion. The study did not work out the antigen specificity of the expanded peripheral T cells.

Some clones are missing from TCRdb's copy, which holds only in-frame ones; the method was immunoSEQ multiplex PCR. The data show some 70,000 clones, roughly 87% seen once. CDR1 and CDR2 from the germline V gene are MNHEY and SMNVEV (reference sequence). The CDR3 length is 14 residues. Trimming pared 2 bases from V and 4 bases from J, leaving 11 bases between. About this clone: Its antigen is unknown.

J is TRBJ1-1 and V is TRBV27; D is possibly TRBD1 (6 bases). The sample was CD4+ or CD8+ T cells sorted from blood, taken in a trial of the OX40 agonist ivuxolimab. This sequence originates from an adult with an advanced solid tumor such as melanoma, head and neck, liver or kidney cancer. CDR3 nucleotides: TGTGCCAGCAGTTTAAACAGGGTTGGCACTGAAGCTTTCTTT. Translation: CASSLNRVGTEAFF.